The entry that follows covers one T cell receptor (beta chain) sequence. These data are taken from a study of blood T cell repertoires in COVID-19. In the study overall: Some COVID-19 samples were acute and others convalescent; all came from the United States, Italy and Spain. The cDNA or gDNA used as material had been derived from T cells, B-cell-depleted T cells, or PBMCs.

The CDR3 length is 16 residues. Trimming shortened V by 2 bases and J by 1 base, and 12 bases separated the two germline ends. CDR1 MNHEY and CDR2 SVGEGT come from the germline V gene. Authors' analysis steps: Amplified reference gene primers provided the basis for estimating nucleated cell counts. The protocol was immunoSEQ multiplex PCR, while the TCRdb copy is restricted to in-frame clones and leaves out a portion. V and J calls and clone size are copied from that table; D and trimming were computed from the DNA. The table records 35,000 to 50,000 clones, over 75% of them present only once. Sequencing used peripheral blood. This TCR was recovered from a human donor in a cohort sampled during active COVID-19. The rearrangement links TRBV6-2 or TRBV6-3 to TRBJ1-5; a possible D gene is TRBD1 (6 bases). CDR3 loop: CASSYGSRGSNQPQHF. The CDR3 DNA sequence: TGTGCCAGCAGTTACGGGAGCAGGGGAAGCAATCAGCCCCAGCATTTT.